This TCR beta chain was retrieved from a study of blood T cell repertoires in COVID-19. All enrollees were roughly 18 to 95 years old and from 20 to 30 US areas. Clones were sequenced by immunoSEQ multiplex PCR, and TCRdb holds only the in-frame ones, with some missing. The sample contains around 140,000 clones, around 84% of which appear only once. The CDR3 spans 17 residues. The V gene end was trimmed by 3 bases and the J gene end by 3 bases; junction bases not matched to a gene: 11. Germline V gives CDR1 KGHSH, CDR2 LQKENI. The receptor's source is a man aged 40-49 years with acute COVID-19. The specimen was PBMCs or T cells enriched from blood (not recorded which). This sequence joins TRBV18 and TRBJ1-1; 9 nucleotides line up with TRBD1. The CDR3 reads CASSPQGDRVGYTEAFF. CDR3 nucleotides: TGTGCCAGCTCACCCCAGGGGGACAGGGTGGGATACACTGAAGCTTTCTTT.